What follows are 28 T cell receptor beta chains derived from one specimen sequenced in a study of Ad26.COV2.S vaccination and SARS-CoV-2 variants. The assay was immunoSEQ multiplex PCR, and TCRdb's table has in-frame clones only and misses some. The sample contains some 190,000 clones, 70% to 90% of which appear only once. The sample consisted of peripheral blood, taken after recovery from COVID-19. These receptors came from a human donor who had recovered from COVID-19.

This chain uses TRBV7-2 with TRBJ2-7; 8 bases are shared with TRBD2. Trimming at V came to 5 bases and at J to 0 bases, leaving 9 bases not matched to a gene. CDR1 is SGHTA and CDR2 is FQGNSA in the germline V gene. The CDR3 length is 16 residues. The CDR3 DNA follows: TGTGCCAGCAGCCCATGGGCGGGGGGCTTCTCCTACGAGCAGTACTTC. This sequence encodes CASSPWAGGFSYEQYF.

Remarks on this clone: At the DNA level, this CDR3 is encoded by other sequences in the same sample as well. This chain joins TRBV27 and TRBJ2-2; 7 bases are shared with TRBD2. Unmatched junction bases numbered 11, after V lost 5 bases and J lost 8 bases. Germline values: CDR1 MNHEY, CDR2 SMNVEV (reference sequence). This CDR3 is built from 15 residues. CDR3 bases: TGTGCCAGCAGTGCCTTGCCGGGGGGTCGGGGGGAGCTGTTTTTT. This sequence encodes CASSALPGGRGELFF.

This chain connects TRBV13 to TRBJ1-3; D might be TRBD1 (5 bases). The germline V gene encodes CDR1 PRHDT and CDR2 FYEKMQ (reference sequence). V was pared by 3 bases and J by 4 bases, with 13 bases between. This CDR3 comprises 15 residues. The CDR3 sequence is CASSFSTGTGNTIYF. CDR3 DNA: TGTGCCAGCAGCTTCTCGACCGGGACGGGAAACACCATATATTTT.

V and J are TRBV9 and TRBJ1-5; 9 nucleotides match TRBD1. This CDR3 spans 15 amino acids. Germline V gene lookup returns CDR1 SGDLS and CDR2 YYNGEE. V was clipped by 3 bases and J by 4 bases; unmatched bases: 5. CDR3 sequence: CASSASGQGNQPQHF. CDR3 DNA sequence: TGTGCCAGCAGCGCCTCCGGACAGGGGAATCAGCCCCAGCATTTT.

DNA for the CDR3: TGTGCCAGCAGCTTAAGGGGAGTGGGCGCCGGGGAGCTGTTTTTT. It translates to CASSLRGVGAGELFF. V is TRBV5-6 and J is TRBJ2-2, with D possibly called TRBD1 or TRBD2 (5 bases each). The CDR3 is 15 residues long. The germline V gene has CDR1 SGHDT and CDR2 YYEEEE. Trimming shortened V by 2 bases and J by 6 bases, and 14 bases separated the two germline ends.

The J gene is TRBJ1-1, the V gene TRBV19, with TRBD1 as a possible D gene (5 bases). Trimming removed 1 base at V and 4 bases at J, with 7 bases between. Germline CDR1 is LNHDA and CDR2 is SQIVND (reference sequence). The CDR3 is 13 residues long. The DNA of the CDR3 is TGTGCCAGTAGTATAGGGGGGGGCACTGAAGCTTTCTTT. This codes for CASSIGGGTEAFF.

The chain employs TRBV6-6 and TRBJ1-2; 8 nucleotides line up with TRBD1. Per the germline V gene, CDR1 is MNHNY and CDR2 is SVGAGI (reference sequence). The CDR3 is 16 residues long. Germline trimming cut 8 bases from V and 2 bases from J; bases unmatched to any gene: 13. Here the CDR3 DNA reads TGTGCCAGCTGGGAGGTCCCGGGACAGGCCAACTATGGCTACACCTTC. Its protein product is CASWEVPGQANYGYTF.

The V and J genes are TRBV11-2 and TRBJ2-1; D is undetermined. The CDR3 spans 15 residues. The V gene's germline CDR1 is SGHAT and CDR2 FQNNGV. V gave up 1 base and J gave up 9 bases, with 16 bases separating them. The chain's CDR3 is CASSLGGARRVEQFF. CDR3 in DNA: TGTGCCAGCAGCTTAGGGGGTGCTAGAAGGGTTGAGCAGTTCTTC.

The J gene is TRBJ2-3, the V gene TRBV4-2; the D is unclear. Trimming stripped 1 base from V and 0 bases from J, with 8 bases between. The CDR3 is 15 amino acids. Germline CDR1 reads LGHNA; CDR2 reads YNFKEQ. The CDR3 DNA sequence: TGTGCCAGCAGCCAAGTACTCTCTAGCACAGATACGCAGTATTTT. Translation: CASSQVLSSTDTQYF.

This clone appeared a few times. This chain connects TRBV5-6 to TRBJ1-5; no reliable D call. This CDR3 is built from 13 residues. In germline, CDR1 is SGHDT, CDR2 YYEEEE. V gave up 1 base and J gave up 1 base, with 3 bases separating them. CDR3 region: CASSLSSNQPQHF. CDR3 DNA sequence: TGTGCCAGCAGCTTGTCGAGCAATCAGCCCCAGCATTTT.

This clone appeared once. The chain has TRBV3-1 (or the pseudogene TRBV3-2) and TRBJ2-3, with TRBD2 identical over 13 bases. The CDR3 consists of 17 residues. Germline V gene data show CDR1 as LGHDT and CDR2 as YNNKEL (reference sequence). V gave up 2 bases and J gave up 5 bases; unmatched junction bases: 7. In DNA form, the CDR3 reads TGTGCCAGCAGCCAACCCGGGACTAGCGGGGCGAAAGATACGCAGTATTTT. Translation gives CASSQPGTSGAKDTQYF.

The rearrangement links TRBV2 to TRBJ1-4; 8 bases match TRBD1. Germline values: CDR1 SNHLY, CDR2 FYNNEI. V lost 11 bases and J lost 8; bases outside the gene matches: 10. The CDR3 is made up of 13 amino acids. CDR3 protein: CAEQGEIGEKLFF. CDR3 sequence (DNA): TGTGCCGAACAGGGGGAGATTGGCGAAAAACTGTTTTTT. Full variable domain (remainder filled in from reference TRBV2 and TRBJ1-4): EPEVTQTPSHQVTQMGQEVILRCVPISNHLYFYWYRQILGQKVEFLVSFYNNEISEKSEIFDDQFSVERPDGSNFTLKIRSTKLEDSAMYFCAEQGEIGEKLFFGSGTQLSVL.

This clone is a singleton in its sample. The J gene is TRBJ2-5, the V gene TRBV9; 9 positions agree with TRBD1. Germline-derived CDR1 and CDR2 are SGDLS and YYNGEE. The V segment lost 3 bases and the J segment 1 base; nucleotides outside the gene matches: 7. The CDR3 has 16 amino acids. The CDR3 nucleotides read TGTGCCAGCAGCGGTTCCGGGACAGGGAGCCAAGAGACCCAGTACTTC. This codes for CASSGSGTGSQETQYF.

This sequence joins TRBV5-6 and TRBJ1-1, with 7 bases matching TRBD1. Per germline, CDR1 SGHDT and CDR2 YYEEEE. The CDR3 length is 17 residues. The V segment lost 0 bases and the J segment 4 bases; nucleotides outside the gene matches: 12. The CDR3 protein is CASSLGQGYLVGTEAFF. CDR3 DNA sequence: TGTGCCAGCAGCTTGGGACAGGGTTACCTTGTTGGCACTGAAGCTTTCTTT.

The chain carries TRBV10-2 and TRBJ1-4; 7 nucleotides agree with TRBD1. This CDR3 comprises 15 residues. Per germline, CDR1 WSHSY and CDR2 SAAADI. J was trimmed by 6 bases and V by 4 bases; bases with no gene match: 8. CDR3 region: CASSGRGRKDEKLFF. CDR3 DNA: TGCGCCAGCAGTGGGAGGGGGCGGAAGGATGAAAAACTGTTTTTT.

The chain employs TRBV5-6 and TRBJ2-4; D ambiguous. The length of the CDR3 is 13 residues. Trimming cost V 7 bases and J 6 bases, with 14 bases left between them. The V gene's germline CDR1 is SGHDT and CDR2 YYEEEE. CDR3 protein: CASGAGDRNIQYF. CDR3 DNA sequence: TGTGCCAGCGGAGCTGGCGACCGAAACATTCAGTACTTC.

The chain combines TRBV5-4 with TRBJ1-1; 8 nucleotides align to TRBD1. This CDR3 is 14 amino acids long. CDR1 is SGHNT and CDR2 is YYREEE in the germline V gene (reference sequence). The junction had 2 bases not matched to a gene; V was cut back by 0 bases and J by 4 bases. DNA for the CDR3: TGTGCCAGCAGCTTGGTACAGGGGGGCACTGAAGCTTTCTTT. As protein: CASSLVQGGTEAFF. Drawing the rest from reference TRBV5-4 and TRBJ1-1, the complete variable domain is ETGVTQSPTHLIKTRGQQVTLRCSSQSGHNTVSWYQQALGQGPQFIFQYYREEENGRGNFPPRFSGLQFPNYSSELNVNALELDDSALYLCASSLVQGGTEAFFGQGTRLTVV.

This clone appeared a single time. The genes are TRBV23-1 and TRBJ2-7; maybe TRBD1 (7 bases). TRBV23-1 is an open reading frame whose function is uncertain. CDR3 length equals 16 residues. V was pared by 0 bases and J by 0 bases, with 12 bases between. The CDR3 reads CASSQSEGAGSYEQYF. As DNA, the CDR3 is TGCGCCAGCAGTCAATCGGAGGGGGCGGGCTCCTACGAGCAGTACTTC.

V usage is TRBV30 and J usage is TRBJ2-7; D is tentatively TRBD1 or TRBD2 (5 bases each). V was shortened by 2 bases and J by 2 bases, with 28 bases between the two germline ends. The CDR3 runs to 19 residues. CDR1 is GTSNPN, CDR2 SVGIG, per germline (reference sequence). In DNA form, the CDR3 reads TGTGCCTGGAGTCCCCCCGGGGCAGGGTTGATCGGAATGGCCTACGAGCAGTACTTC. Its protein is CAWSPPGAGLIGMAYEQYF.

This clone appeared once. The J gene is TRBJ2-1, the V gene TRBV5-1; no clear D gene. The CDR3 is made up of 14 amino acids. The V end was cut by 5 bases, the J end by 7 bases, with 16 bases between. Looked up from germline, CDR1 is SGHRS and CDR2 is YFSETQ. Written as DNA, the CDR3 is TGCGCCAGCAGTTACAGAGCTGGAATGAATGAGCAGTTCTTC. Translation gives CASSYRAGMNEQFF.

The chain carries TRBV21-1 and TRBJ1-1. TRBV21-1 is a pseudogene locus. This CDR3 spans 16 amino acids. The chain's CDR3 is CASSPRGPGQDTEAFF. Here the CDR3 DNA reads TGTGCCAGCAGCCCCCGAGGCCCAGGCCAGGACACTGAAGCTTTCTTT.

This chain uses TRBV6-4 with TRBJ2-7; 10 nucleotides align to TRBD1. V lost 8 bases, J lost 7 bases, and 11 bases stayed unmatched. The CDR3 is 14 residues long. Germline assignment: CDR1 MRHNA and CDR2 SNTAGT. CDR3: CASPPGQGGGEQYF. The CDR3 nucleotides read TGTGCCAGCCCCCCAGGACAGGGGGGTGGTGAGCAGTACTTC.

The CDR3 region is CAWSVLVRDTQYF. In DNA form, the CDR3 reads TGTGCCTGGAGTGTACTAGTTCGAGATACGCAGTATTTT. This chain uses TRBV30 with TRBJ2-3, with D perhaps TRBD2 (5 bases). The germline V gene encodes CDR1 GTSNPN and CDR2 SVGIG (reference sequence). Trimming stripped 0 bases from V and 5 bases from J, with 9 bases between. This CDR3 is built from 13 residues. The entire variable domain, with the rest obtained from reference TRBV30 and TRBJ2-3, is as follows: SQTIHQWPATLVQPVGSPLSLECTVEGTSNPNLYWYRQAAGRGLQLLFYSVGIGQISSEVPQNLSASRPQDRQFILSSKKLLLSDSGFYLCAWSVLVRDTQYFGPGTRLTVL.

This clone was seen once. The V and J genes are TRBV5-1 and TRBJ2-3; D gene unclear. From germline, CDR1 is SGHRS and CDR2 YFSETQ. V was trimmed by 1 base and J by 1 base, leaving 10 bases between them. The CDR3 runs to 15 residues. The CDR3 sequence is CASSLPSPRTDTQYF. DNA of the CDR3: TGCGCCAGCAGCTTGCCCTCACCTCGCACAGATACGCAGTATTTT.

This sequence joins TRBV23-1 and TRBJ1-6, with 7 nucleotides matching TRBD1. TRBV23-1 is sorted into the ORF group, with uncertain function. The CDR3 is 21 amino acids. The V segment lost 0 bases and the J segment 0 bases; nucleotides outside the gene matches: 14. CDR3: CASSQSRGSMEKSSYNSPLHF. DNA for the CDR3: TGCGCCAGCAGTCAATCCAGGGGGAGTATGGAAAAGAGCTCCTATAATTCACCCCTCCACTTT.

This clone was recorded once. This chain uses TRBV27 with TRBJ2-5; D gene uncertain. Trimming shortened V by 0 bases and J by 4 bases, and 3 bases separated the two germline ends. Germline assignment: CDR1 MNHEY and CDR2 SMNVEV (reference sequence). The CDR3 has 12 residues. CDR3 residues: CASSLSGETQYF. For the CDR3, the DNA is TGTGCCAGCAGTTTATCAGGAGAGACCCAGTACTTC.

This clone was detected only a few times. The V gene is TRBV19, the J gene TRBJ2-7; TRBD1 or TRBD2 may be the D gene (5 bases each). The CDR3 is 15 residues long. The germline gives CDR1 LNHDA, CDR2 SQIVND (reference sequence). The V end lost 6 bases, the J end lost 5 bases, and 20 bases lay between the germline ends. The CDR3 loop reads CASRTSWGSLNEQYF. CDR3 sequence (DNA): TGTGCCAGTAGAACGAGCTGGGGGAGTTTGAACGAGCAGTACTTC. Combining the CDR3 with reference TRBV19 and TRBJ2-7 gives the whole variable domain DGGITQSPKYLFRKEGQNVTLSCEQNLNHDAMYWYRQDPGQGLRLIYYSQIVNDFQKGDIAEGYSVSREKKESFPLTVTSAQKNPTAFYLCASRTSWGSLNEQYFGPGTRLTVT.

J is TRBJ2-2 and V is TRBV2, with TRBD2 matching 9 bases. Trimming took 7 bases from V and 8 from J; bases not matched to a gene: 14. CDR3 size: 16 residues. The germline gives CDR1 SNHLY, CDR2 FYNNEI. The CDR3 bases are TGTGCCAGCACTATATTTGGCGGGAGGGCACCTGGGGAGCTGTTTTTT. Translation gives CASTIFGGRAPGELFF. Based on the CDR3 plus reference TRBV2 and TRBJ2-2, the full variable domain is EPEVTQTPSHQVTQMGQEVILRCVPISNHLYFYWYRQILGQKVEFLVSFYNNEISEKSEIFDDQFSVERPDGSNFTLKIRSTKLEDSAMYFCASTIFGGRAPGELFFGEGSRLTVL.